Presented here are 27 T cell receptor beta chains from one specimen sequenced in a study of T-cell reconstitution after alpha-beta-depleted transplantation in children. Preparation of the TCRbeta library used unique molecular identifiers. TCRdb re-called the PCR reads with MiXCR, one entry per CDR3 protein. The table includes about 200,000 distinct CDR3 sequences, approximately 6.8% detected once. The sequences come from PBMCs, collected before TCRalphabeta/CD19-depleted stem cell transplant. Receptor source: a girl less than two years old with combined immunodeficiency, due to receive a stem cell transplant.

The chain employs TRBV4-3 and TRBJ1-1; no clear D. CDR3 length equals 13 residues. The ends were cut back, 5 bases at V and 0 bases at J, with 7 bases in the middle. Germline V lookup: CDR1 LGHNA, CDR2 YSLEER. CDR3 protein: CASSSRMNTEAFF. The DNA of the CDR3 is TGCGCCAGCAGCTCTCGAATGAACACTGAAGCTTTCTTT.

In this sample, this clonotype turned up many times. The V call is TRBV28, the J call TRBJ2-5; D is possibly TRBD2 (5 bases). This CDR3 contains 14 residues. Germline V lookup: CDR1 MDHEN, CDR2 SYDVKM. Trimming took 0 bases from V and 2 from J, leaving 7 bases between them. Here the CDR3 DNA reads TGTGCCAGCAGTTTATGGGACTTACAAGAGACCCAGTACTTC. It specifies CASSLWDLQETQYF.

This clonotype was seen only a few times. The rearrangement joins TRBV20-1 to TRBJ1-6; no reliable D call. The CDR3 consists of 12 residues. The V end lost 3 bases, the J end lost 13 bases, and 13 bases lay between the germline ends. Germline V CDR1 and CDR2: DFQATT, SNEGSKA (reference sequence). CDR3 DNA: TGCAGTGCTAGTATTACGCTAAGTCCCCTCCACTTT. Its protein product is CSASITLSPLHF.

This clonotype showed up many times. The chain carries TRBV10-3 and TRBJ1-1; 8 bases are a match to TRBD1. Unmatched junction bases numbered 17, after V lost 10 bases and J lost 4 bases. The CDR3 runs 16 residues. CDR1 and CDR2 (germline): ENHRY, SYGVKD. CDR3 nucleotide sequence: TGTGCCACTGGACAGGGTCCCAGAATCGAGGGCACTGAAGCTTTCTTT. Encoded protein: CATGQGPRIEGTEAFF.

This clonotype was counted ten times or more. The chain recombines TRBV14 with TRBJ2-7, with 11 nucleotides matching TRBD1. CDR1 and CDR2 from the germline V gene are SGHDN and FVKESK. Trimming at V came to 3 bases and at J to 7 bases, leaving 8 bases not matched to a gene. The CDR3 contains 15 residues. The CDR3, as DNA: TGTGCCAGCAGCCATCCCGGACAGGGGGCGGGTGAGCAGTACTTC. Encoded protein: CASSHPGQGAGEQYF.

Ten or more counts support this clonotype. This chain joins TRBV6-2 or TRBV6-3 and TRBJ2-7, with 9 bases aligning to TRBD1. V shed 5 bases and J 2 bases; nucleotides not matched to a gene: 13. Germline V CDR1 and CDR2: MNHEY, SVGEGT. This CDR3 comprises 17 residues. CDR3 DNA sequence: TGTGCCAGCAGTCGTGGGCCGTCCGGGACAGGGCCCTACGAGCAGTACTTC. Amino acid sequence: CASSRGPSGTGPYEQYF.

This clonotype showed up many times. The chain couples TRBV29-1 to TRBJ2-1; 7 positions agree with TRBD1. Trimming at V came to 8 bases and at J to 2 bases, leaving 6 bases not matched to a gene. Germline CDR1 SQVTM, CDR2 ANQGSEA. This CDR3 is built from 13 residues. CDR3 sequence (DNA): TGCAGCTCATCGGGACAGACCTACAATGAGCAGTTCTTC. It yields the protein CSSSGQTYNEQFF.

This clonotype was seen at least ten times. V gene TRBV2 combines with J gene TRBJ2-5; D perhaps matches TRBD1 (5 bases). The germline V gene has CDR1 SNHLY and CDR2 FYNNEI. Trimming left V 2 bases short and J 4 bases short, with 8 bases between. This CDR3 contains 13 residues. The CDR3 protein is CASSEPRAETQYF. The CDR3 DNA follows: TGTGCCAGCAGTGAACCCAGGGCAGAGACCCAGTACTTC.

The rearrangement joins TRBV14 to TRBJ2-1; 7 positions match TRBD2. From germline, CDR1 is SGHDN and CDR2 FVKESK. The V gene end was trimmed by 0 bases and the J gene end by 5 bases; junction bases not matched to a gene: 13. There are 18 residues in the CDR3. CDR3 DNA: TGTGCCAGCAGCCAAGATGGGAGGGTCCTCCCGGCGCACAATGAGCAGTTCTTC. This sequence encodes CASSQDGRVLPAHNEQFF.

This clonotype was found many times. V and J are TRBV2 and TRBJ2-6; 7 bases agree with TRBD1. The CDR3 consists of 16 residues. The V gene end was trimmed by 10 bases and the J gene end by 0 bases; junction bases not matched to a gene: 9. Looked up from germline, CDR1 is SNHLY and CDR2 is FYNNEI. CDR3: CATAATGASGANVLTF. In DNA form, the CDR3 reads TGTGCCACCGCGGCCACAGGGGCCTCTGGGGCCAACGTCCTGACTTTC.

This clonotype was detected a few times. CDR3 coding DNA: TGCAGTGCCGACCCGAGACAGGGGTCAACGGGGGGCTACACCTTC. Encoded protein: CSADPRQGSTGGYTF. V usage is TRBV20-1 and J usage is TRBJ1-2, with TRBD1 identical over 8 bases. The CDR3 has 15 residues. Germline V gene lookup returns CDR1 DFQATT and CDR2 SNEGSKA (reference sequence). Losses at the gene ends were 6 bases for V and 8 bases for J; bases not matched to a gene: 17.

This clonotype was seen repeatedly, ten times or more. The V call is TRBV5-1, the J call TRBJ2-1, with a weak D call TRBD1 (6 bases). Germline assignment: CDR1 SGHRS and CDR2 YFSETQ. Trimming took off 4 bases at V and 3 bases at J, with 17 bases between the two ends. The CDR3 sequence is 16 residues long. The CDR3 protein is CASSVSTGGIYNEQFF. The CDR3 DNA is TGCGCCAGCAGCGTTTCGACAGGTGGGATCTACAATGAGCAGTTCTTC. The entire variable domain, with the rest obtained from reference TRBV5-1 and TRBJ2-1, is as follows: KAGVTQTPRYLIKTRGQQVTLSCSPISGHRSVSWYQQTPGQGLQFLFEYFSETQRNKGNFPGRFSGRQFSNSRSEMNVSTLELGDSALYLCASSVSTGGIYNEQFFGPGTRLTVL.

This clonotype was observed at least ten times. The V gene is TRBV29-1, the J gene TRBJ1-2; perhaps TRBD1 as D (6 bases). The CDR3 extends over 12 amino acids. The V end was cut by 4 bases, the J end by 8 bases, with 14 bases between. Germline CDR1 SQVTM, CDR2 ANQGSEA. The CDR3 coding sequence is TGCAGCGTTGTAGGGGCAGGGGACGGCTACACCTTC. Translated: CSVVGAGDGYTF.

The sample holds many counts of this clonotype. The DNA for the CDR3 is TGCAGTGCGGAAAAGTATGTGCAGTACTTC. Translated, it gives CSAEKYVQYF. The chain links TRBV20-1 to TRBJ2-7; D unclear. V lost 6 bases to trimming and J lost 9 bases, with 12 bases between them. CDR3 length: 10 amino acids. In germline, CDR1 is DFQATT, CDR2 SNEGSKA (reference sequence).

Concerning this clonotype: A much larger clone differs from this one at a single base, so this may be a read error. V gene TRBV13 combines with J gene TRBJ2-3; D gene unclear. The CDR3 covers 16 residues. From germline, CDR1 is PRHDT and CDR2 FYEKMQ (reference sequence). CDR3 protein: CASILAYSSSSDTQYF. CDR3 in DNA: TGTGCCAGCATCTTAGCTTATAGTAGTTCTTCAGATACGCAGTATTTT.

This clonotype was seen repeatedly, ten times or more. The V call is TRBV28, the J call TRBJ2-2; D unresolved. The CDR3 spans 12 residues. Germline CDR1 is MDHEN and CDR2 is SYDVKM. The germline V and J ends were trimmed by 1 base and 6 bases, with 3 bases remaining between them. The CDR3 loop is CASSLLPGELFF. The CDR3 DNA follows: TGTGCCAGCAGTTTATTACCCGGGGAGCTGTTTTTT. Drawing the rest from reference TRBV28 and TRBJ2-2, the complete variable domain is DVKVTQSSRYLVKRTGEKVFLECVQDMDHENMFWYRQDPGLGLRLIYFSYDVKMKEKGDIPEGYSVSREKKERFSLILESASTNQTSMYLCASSLLPGELFFGEGSRLTVL.

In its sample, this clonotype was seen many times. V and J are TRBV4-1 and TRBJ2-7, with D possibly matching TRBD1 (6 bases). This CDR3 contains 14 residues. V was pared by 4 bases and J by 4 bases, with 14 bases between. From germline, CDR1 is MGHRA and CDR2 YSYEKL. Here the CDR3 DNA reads TGCGCCAGCAGCCCCACCGGACAGTGGTACGAGCAGTACTTC. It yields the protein CASSPTGQWYEQYF.

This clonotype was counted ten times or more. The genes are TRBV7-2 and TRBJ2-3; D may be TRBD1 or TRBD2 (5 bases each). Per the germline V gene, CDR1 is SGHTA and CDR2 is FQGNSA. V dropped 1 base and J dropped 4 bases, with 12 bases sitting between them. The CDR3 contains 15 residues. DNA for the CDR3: TGTGCCAGCAGCTTAGACTTAGGGACCTCAGATACGCAGTATTTT. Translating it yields CASSLDLGTSDTQYF.

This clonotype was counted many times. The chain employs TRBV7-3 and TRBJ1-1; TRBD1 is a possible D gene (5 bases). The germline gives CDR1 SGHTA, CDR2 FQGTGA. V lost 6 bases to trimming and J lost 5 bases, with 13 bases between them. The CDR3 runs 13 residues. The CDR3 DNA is TGTGCCAGCAGGGAGACAGTGGGGACTGAAGCTTTCTTT. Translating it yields CASRETVGTEAFF.

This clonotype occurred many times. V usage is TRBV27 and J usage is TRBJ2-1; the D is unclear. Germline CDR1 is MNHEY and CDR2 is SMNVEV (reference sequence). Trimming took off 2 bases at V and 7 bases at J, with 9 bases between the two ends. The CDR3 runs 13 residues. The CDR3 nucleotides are TGTGCCAGCAGTTTAGTAGTTTCGAATGAGCAGTTCTTC. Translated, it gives CASSLVVSNEQFF.

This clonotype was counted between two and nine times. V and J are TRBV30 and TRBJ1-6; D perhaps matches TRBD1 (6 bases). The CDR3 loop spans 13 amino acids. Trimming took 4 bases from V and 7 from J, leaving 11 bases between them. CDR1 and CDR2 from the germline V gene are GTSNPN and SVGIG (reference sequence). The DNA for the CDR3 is TGTGCCTGGACGACAGGCCCGAATTCACCCCTCCACTTT. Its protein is CAWTTGPNSPLHF.

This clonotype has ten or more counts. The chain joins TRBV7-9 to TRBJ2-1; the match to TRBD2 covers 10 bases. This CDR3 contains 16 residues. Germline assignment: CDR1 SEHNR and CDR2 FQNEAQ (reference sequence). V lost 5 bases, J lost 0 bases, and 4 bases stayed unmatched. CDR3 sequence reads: CASSPSGGLSYNEQFF. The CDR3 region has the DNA TGTGCCAGCAGCCCTAGCGGGGGCCTCTCCTACAATGAGCAGTTCTTC.

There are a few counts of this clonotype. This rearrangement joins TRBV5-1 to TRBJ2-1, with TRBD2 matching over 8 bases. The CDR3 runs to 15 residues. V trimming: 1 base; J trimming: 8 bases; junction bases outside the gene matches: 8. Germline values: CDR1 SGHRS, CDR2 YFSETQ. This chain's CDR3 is CASSLFPGGADEQFF. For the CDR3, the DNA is TGCGCCAGCAGCTTGTTTCCCGGGGGGGCGGATGAGCAGTTCTTC.

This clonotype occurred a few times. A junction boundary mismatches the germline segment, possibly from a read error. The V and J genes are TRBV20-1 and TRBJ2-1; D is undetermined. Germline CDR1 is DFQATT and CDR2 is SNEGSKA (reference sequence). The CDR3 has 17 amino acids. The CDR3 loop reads CCARDPSSSFPYNEQFF. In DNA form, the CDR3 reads TGCTGTGCTAGAGATCCGTCGTCGAGCTTCCCTTACAATGAGCAGTTCTTC.

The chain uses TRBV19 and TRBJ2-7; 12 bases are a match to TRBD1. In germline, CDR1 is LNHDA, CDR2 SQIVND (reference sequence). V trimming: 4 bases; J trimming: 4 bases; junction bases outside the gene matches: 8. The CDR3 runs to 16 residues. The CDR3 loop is CASSRPGQGARYEQYF. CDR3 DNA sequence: TGTGCCAGTAGTAGACCGGGACAGGGGGCGCGGTACGAGCAGTACTTC.

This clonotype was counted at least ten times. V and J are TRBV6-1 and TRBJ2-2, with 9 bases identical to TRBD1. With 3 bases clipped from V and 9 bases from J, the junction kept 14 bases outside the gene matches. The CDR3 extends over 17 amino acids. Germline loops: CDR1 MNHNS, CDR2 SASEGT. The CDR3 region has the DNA TGTGCCAGCAGTGACCCAGGACAGGGGCAGCTGGGCCGGGAGCTGTTTTTT. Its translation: CASSDPGQGQLGRELFF.

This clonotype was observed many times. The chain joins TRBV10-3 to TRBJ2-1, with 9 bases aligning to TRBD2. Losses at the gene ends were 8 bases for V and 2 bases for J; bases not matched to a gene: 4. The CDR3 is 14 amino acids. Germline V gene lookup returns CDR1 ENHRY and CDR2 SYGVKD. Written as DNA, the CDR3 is TGTGCCATCTCTAGCGGGAACACCTACAATGAGCAGTTCTTC. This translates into CAISSGNTYNEQFF.